This T cell receptor beta chain was sequenced in a study of cytomegalovirus exposure and HLA in healthy donors. This clone was seen a handful of times. The CDR3 contains 19 residues. From germline, CDR1 is SGDLS and CDR2 YYNGEE. J gave up 0 bases and V 3 bases, and 13 bases lay outside the gene matches. Amplification used 60 Vbeta primers and 13 Jbeta primers. Clones were read by immunoSEQ multiplex PCR, and TCRdb kept only the in-frame ones, dropping some. Among about 120,000 clones, approximately 80% were seen once, and the ten largest hold approximately 2.5%. The sequenced material came from PBMCs. The V call is TRBV9, the J call TRBJ1-4, with TRBD1 identical over 8 bases. The receptor's source is a female donor in good health and CMV-seronegative. The CDR3 DNA sequence: TGTGCCAGCAGCGCCCTTCCGGGACAGGTTGGAGCAACTAATGAAAAACTGTTTTTT. Amino acids: CASSALPGQVGATNEKLFF. Full variable domain (remainder filled in from reference TRBV9 and TRBJ1-4): DSGVTQTPKHLITATGQRVTLRCSPRSGDLSVYWYQQSLDQGLQFLIQYYNGEERAKGNILERFSAQQFPDLHSELNLSSLELGDSALYFCASSALPGQVGATNEKLFFGSGTQLSVL.